This T cell receptor (beta chain) originates from a study of T-cell memory formation after mild COVID-19. Study findings and constraints: SARS-CoV-2 specificity was not confirmed for second-wave clones peaking on day 37. From day 15 to 85, contracting clones were balanced between CD4 and CD8, whereas later expanders leaned toward CD4+.

The CDR3 spans 17 residues. With 2 bases clipped from V and 6 bases from J, the junction kept 12 bases outside the gene matches. Germline assignment: CDR1 SGHTA and CDR2 FQGTGA. TCRdb passed the 5' RACE reads through MiXCR, listing each CDR3 protein once. The sample carries roughly 130,000 distinct CDR3 sequences, about 15% recorded once. This clonotype has more than one count but fewer than ten. Antigen: not known. Sequenced: PBMCs or a T cell subset sorted from them (not recorded which). The chain uses TRBV7-3 and TRBJ2-1, with 8 positions matching TRBD1. This clonotype was obtained from a man in his late teens or twenties who had mild COVID-19 (a few samples of this study predate the infection). Cell type and time point are not known. CDR3 amino acids: CASSLLPRATGGNEQFF. The CDR3 region has the DNA TGTGCCAGCAGCTTACTACCAAGGGCAACAGGGGGCAATGAGCAGTTCTTC.